This entry concerns a single T cell receptor (beta chain). Its specificity is not known. Trimming shortened V by 0 bases and J by 5 bases, and 10 bases separated the two germline ends. The CDR3 runs 14 residues. Germline values: CDR1 SGDLS, CDR2 YYNGEE. The data originate from a study of beta chain features in type 1 diabetes. Overall study context: In age, gender and cell yields, patients were similar to healthy donors.

Whole-study results and caveats: Patients with type 1 diabetes showed fewer VDJ junction insertions and more deletions. Among patients with Type 1 diabetes, TCRB CDR3s were moderately but significantly shorter in every one of the four CD4+ subsets. A potential influence of HLA type upon TCRB rearrangement remained unresolved herein.

TCRB transcripts that were expressed got sequenced, as all of the isolated RNA had been reverse transcribed. The method was immunoSEQ multiplex PCR; TCRdb's version includes in-frame clones alone and lacks a portion of them. In the table there are 300,000 to 450,000 clones, about 20% of which are singletons. J is TRBJ2-3 and V is TRBV9; D is perhaps TRBD2 (6 bases). The sequencing sample was made of naive CD4+ T cells from blood. This TCR derives from a young woman in good health. The CDR3 nucleotides read TGTGCCAGCAGCGTAGAAGCCGGGGGAGATACGCAGTATTTT. Encoded protein: CASSVEAGGDTQYF.